Listed below are T cell receptor beta chains from one sample, sequenced in a study of PD-1 blockade in classical Hodgkin lymphoma. Clones were read by immunoSEQ multiplex PCR, and TCRdb kept only the in-frame ones, dropping some. Seen here are tens of thousands of clones, just over 75% observed once, and the top ten hold about 9.4%. Sequencing was performed on peripheral blood mononuclear cells (PBMCs), taken before the fourth cycle of nivolumab. These receptors all stem from a human donor with classical Hodgkin lymphoma. Each CDR3 is given with its conserved first and last residue. D genes are given only for firm matches. Clone size is shown for a subset of rows, as once, few, many or a class of expanded clone.

clone_size: .
j_call: TRBJ2-5
v_call: TRBV28
d_call: .
cdr3_nt: TGTGCCAGCAGTCCCCAACAGGTTAAAGAGACCCAGTACTTC
cdr3_aa: CASSPQQVKETQYF

clone_size: .
j_call: TRBJ1-1
v_call: TRBV6-1
d_call: .
cdr3_nt: TGTGCCAGCATCCGGACACTCAACACTGAAGCTTTCTTT
cdr3_aa: CASIRTLNTEAFF

clone_size: .
j_call: TRBJ2-7
v_call: TRBV5-1
d_call: .
cdr3_nt: TGCGCCAGCAGCTTGGTCTCCTACGAGCAGTACTTC
cdr3_aa: CASSLVSYEQYF

clone_size: .
j_call: TRBJ2-3
v_call: TRBV30
d_call: .
cdr3_nt: TGTGCCTGGAGTACCACCGGGGCCGGTACGCAGTATTTT
cdr3_aa: CAWSTTGAGTQYF

clone_size: .
j_call: TRBJ1-4
v_call: TRBV20-1
d_call: .
cdr3_nt: TGCAGTGCCGTCAATGAAAAACTGTTTTTT
cdr3_aa: CSAVNEKLFF

clone_size: medium-sized
j_call: TRBJ2-1
v_call: TRBV11-2
d_call: TRBD2
cdr3_nt: TGTGCCAGCAGCTTAGGGCCTAGCGGGGGTTACAATGAGCAGTTCTTC
cdr3_aa: CASSLGPSGGYNEQFF

clone_size: .
j_call: TRBJ2-7
v_call: TRBV4-3
d_call: .
cdr3_nt: TGCGCCAGCAGCCAAGATCAGAGGTACGAGCAGTACTTC
cdr3_aa: CASSQDQRYEQYF

clone_size: .
j_call: TRBJ2-1
v_call: TRBV6-1
d_call: TRBD2
cdr3_nt: TGTGCCAGCAGTTCCGGGACTAGCGGCTACAATGAGCAGTTCTTC
cdr3_aa: CASSSGTSGYNEQFF

clone_size: few
j_call: TRBJ1-2
v_call: TRBV5-5
d_call: .
cdr3_nt: TGTGCCAGCAGCCCCTCCATCTGGGGGACTGATGGCTACACCTTC
cdr3_aa: CASSPSIWGTDGYTF

clone_size: .
j_call: TRBJ2-3
v_call: TRBV9
d_call: TRBD2
cdr3_nt: TGTGCCAGCAGCGTGGGAGCGGGGGGGCCCACAGATACGCAGTATTTT
cdr3_aa: CASSVGAGGPTDTQYF

clone_size: .
j_call: TRBJ1-5
v_call: TRBV29-1
d_call: .
cdr3_nt: TGCAGCGTTGAAGAAGGGAGAAATCAGCCCCAGCATTTT
cdr3_aa: CSVEEGRNQPQHF

clone_size: .
j_call: TRBJ1-3
v_call: TRBV7-2
d_call: .
cdr3_nt: TGTGCCAGCAGCTTAGTTAGTCAGGGCAACACCATATATTTT
cdr3_aa: CASSLVSQGNTIYF

clone_size: once
j_call: TRBJ1-1
v_call: TRBV2
d_call: TRBD1
cdr3_nt: TGTGCCAGCAGTCAAGTAATCGGGACAGCAAAGGGTGAAGCTTTCTTT
cdr3_aa: CASSQVIGTAKGEAFF

clone_size: .
j_call: TRBJ1-4
v_call: TRBV28
d_call: TRBD1
cdr3_nt: TGTGCCAGCAGTGTGACAGGGGGCTGGGGTGAAAAACTGTTTTTT
cdr3_aa: CASSVTGGWGEKLFF

clone_size: few
j_call: TRBJ2-5
v_call: TRBV7-3
d_call: .
cdr3_nt: TGTGCCAGCAGCCTAACCCGGGGTCGTGGAGAGACCCAGTACTTC
cdr3_aa: CASSLTRGRGETQYF

clone_size: once
j_call: TRBJ2-1
v_call: TRBV7-2
d_call: .
cdr3_nt: TGTGCCAGCAGCTTACCGGAGTCCGGGACGACCTACAATGAGCAGTTCTTC
cdr3_aa: CASSLPESGTTYNEQFF

clone_size: .
j_call: TRBJ2-7
v_call: TRBV7-3
d_call: .
cdr3_nt: TGTGCCAGCAGCTTACAACCTGGGATTGAGCAGTACTTC
cdr3_aa: CASSLQPGIEQYF

clone_size: .
j_call: TRBJ2-3
v_call: TRBV19
d_call: TRBD1
cdr3_nt: TGTGCCAGTAGTATGAGGGACAGGGGGAAAGGCACAGATACGCAGTATTTT
cdr3_aa: CASSMRDRGKGTDTQYF

clone_size: .
j_call: TRBJ2-5
v_call: TRBV6-6
d_call: .
cdr3_nt: TGTGCCAGCAGCAGGGGATGGGGGGAGACCCAGTACTTC
cdr3_aa: CASSRGWGETQYF

clone_size: .
j_call: TRBJ2-7
v_call: TRBV5-1
d_call: .
cdr3_nt: TGCGCCAGCAGCCCGGGACCCGTGGGGGAGCAGTACTTC
cdr3_aa: CASSPGPVGEQYF

clone_size: .
j_call: TRBJ1-2
v_call: TRBV7-2
d_call: .
cdr3_nt: TGTGCCAGCAGCTTGAGTGTTGGGGGGAGGCTGTATGGCTACACCTTC
cdr3_aa: CASSLSVGGRLYGYTF

clone_size: .
j_call: TRBJ2-3
v_call: TRBV9
d_call: TRBD1
cdr3_nt: TGTGCCAGCAGCGCCGGGGACAGGGGCCCAGATACGCAGTATTTT
cdr3_aa: CASSAGDRGPDTQYF

clone_size: once
j_call: TRBJ2-1
v_call: TRBV19
d_call: .
cdr3_nt: TGTGCCAGTAGTCTCTACAATGAGCAGTTCTTC
cdr3_aa: CASSLYNEQFF

clone_size: .
j_call: TRBJ1-6
v_call: TRBV11-1
d_call: .
cdr3_nt: TGTGCCAGCAGCTTATTGCTACATAATTCACCCCTCCACTTT
cdr3_aa: CASSLLLHNSPLHF

clone_size: .
j_call: TRBJ2-3
v_call: TRBV19
d_call: .
cdr3_nt: TGTGCCAGTAGTCCCCTCTTAGCGGATACGCAGTATTTT
cdr3_aa: CASSPLLADTQYF

clone_size: .
j_call: TRBJ1-2
v_call: TRBV5-4
d_call: .
cdr3_nt: TGTGCCAGCAGCATCTTACAGGGAGGCTATGGCTACACCTTC
cdr3_aa: CASSILQGGYGYTF

clone_size: .
j_call: TRBJ2-2
v_call: TRBV15
d_call: .
cdr3_nt: TGTGCCACCAGCAGAGATATCGTTTGGGGGAACACCGGGGAGCTGTTTTTT
cdr3_aa: CATSRDIVWGNTGELFF

clone_size: .
j_call: TRBJ1-6
v_call: TRBV5-1
d_call: .
cdr3_nt: TGCGCCAGCAGCTTGCTGGGAAGGGGTAATTCACCCCTCCACTTT
cdr3_aa: CASSLLGRGNSPLHF

clone_size: .
j_call: TRBJ2-7
v_call: TRBV6-1
d_call: .
cdr3_nt: TGTGCCAGCAGTGATGTTACTGGGGGATCCGACGAGCAGTACTTC
cdr3_aa: CASSDVTGGSDEQYF

clone_size: .
j_call: TRBJ1-1
v_call: TRBV9
d_call: .
cdr3_nt: TGTGCCAGCAGCGTAGAAGTAAGGGGAAACACTGAAGCTTTCTTT
cdr3_aa: CASSVEVRGNTEAFF

clone_size: .
j_call: TRBJ1-2
v_call: TRBV5-1
d_call: TRBD1
cdr3_nt: TGCGCCAGCAGCTTGGACAGGGGAAACTATGGCTACACCTTC
cdr3_aa: CASSLDRGNYGYTF

clone_size: .
j_call: TRBJ1-2
v_call: TRBV7-8
d_call: .
cdr3_nt: TGTGCCAGCAGCTTAGGGCGGGACCCTAACTATGGCTACACCTTC
cdr3_aa: CASSLGRDPNYGYTF

clone_size: .
j_call: TRBJ1-2
v_call: TRBV11-2
d_call: .
cdr3_nt: TGTGCCAGCAGGCCAGTGTCTAGCTATGGCTACACCTTC
cdr3_aa: CASRPVSSYGYTF

clone_size: once
j_call: TRBJ2-4
v_call: TRBV19
d_call: TRBD1
cdr3_nt: TGTGCCAGTAGTACTCAGGGGGCATCCAAAAACATTCAGTACTTC
cdr3_aa: CASSTQGASKNIQYF

clone_size: .
j_call: TRBJ2-3
v_call: TRBV23-1
d_call: .
cdr3_nt: TGCGCCAGCAGTCAGACTCGAGATACGCAGTATTTT
cdr3_aa: CASSQTRDTQYF

clone_size: .
j_call: TRBJ2-7
v_call: TRBV13
d_call: .
cdr3_nt: TGTGCCAGCAGCTTAAGGTTCCCCTTGGACGAGCAGTACTTC
cdr3_aa: CASSLRFPLDEQYF

clone_size: once
j_call: TRBJ2-3
v_call: TRBV5-6
d_call: .
cdr3_nt: TGTGCCAGCAGCTTGGGAGAACTTAGACTGCGTACAGATACGCAGTATTTT
cdr3_aa: CASSLGELRLRTDTQYF

clone_size: once
j_call: TRBJ1-2
v_call: TRBV12-2
d_call: .
cdr3_nt: TGTGCAAGTCGCTTACGGGGAGCAAGACAGGCAACCTATGGCTACACCTTC
cdr3_aa: CASRLRGARQATYGYTF

clone_size: .
j_call: TRBJ2-5
v_call: TRBV10-3
d_call: TRBD1
cdr3_nt: TGTGCCATCAGTGAGCCGGGACAGAAAGAGACCCAGTACTTC
cdr3_aa: CAISEPGQKETQYF

clone_size: .
j_call: TRBJ1-6
v_call: TRBV5-1
d_call: .
cdr3_nt: TGCGCCAGCAGCTTGGTCCAGGGGCTCTATAATTCACCCCTCCACTTT
cdr3_aa: CASSLVQGLYNSPLHF

clone_size: .
j_call: TRBJ1-1
v_call: TRBV10-3
d_call: .
cdr3_nt: TGTGCCATCAGGAAGGAGGGATCCAGAACTGAAGCTTTCTTT
cdr3_aa: CAIRKEGSRTEAFF

clone_size: few
j_call: TRBJ2-7
v_call: TRBV6-5
d_call: TRBD2
cdr3_nt: TGTGGTTCACGTGTTACTAGCGGGGGCTACGAGCAGTACTTC
cdr3_aa: CGSRVTSGGYEQYF

clone_size: .
j_call: TRBJ2-1
v_call: TRBV30
d_call: TRBD1
cdr3_nt: TGTGCCTGGGGGTCGGGACAGAGATACAATGAGCAGTTCTTC
cdr3_aa: CAWGSGQRYNEQFF

clone_size: .
j_call: TRBJ2-3
v_call: TRBV6-6
d_call: .
cdr3_nt: TGTGCCAGCAGTTACGGTCCCGGGACGGGAGATACGCAGTATTTT
cdr3_aa: CASSYGPGTGDTQYF

clone_size: once
j_call: TRBJ2-6
v_call: TRBV30
d_call: .
cdr3_nt: TGTGCCTGGATCTCGGGTGGGTCTGGGGCCAACGTCCTGACTTTC
cdr3_aa: CAWISGGSGANVLTF

clone_size: .
j_call: TRBJ2-2
v_call: TRBV7-3
d_call: TRBD1
cdr3_nt: TGTGCCAGCAGCGCCCGGACAGGGGTAACCGGGGAGCTGTTTTTT
cdr3_aa: CASSARTGVTGELFF

clone_size: few
j_call: TRBJ2-7
v_call: TRBV2
d_call: TRBD1
cdr3_nt: TGTGCCAGCACCCCCCGGGACAGGAGATACGAGCAGTACTTC
cdr3_aa: CASTPRDRRYEQYF

clone_size: .
j_call: TRBJ1-2
v_call: TRBV7-2
d_call: .
cdr3_nt: TGTGCCAGCAGCCCAGGGGACCGAGCCAACTATGGCTACACCTTC
cdr3_aa: CASSPGDRANYGYTF

clone_size: .
j_call: TRBJ1-6
v_call: TRBV25-1
d_call: TRBD1
cdr3_nt: TGTGCCAGCAGTGGGACAGGACGGGGCTATAATTCACCCCTCCACTTT
cdr3_aa: CASSGTGRGYNSPLHF

clone_size: .
j_call: TRBJ1-4
v_call: TRBV5-6
d_call: .
cdr3_nt: TGTGCCAGCAGCTTGGACAGTTTCGAAAAACTGTTTTTT
cdr3_aa: CASSLDSFEKLFF

clone_size: few
j_call: TRBJ2-7
v_call: TRBV5-1
d_call: .
cdr3_nt: TGCGCCAGCAGCTTAAGGGGGGACATAGGAACCTACGAGCAGTACTTC
cdr3_aa: CASSLRGDIGTYEQYF

clone_size: few
j_call: TRBJ1-1
v_call: TRBV6-1
d_call: .
cdr3_nt: TGTGCCAGCAGTGACAGGACAGTCAACACTGAAGCTTTCTTT
cdr3_aa: CASSDRTVNTEAFF

clone_size: once
j_call: TRBJ1-2
v_call: TRBV19
d_call: TRBD1
cdr3_nt: TGTGCCAGTAGTGGGACAGTGGAAGGCTACACCTTC
cdr3_aa: CASSGTVEGYTF

clone_size: .
j_call: TRBJ1-1
v_call: TRBV6-5
d_call: TRBD1
cdr3_nt: TGTGCCAGCAGGGACAGGTTGGGAGGGACTGAAGCTTTCTTT
cdr3_aa: CASRDRLGGTEAFF

clone_size: .
j_call: TRBJ2-7
v_call: TRBV7-2
d_call: TRBD1
cdr3_nt: TGTGCCAGCAGCTTAAGGGACAGGTCCTACGAGCAGTACTTC
cdr3_aa: CASSLRDRSYEQYF